This T cell receptor (beta chain) is from a study of metastatic and nonmetastatic thyroid tumors. Study summary: A comparison of repertoires was made across blood and tumor or nodule tissue from malignant and benign thyroid patients.

The V gene's germline CDR1 is MNHEY and CDR2 SVGEGT. V dropped 3 bases and J dropped 1 base, with 10 bases sitting between them. CDR3 length: 15 amino acids. Prior to thyroid surgery, none of the patients had received any treatment. Original methodology: CDR3 differences across clinicopathological groups were used to build a distant-metastasis classifier for papillary thyroid cancer. TCRdb reassembled clones from the PCR reads with MiXCR. The authors' filters were not applied to this entry. The sample holds about 15,000 clones, about 22% seen once. This clone is labeled as medium-sized (0.01 to 0.1%). Its antigen remains unknown. Study results and limitations: Reported TCR beta diversity, measured in blood and tumor, was significantly higher for malignant thyroid tumors than for benign nodules.

This receptor was obtained from a female donor with papillary thyroid cancer or a benign thyroid nodule (not recorded which). Some clones in this sample may be carry-over from other donors' samples. The chain links TRBV6-2 or TRBV6-3 to TRBJ1-5, with D unclear. The sequencing sample was made of tumor tissue. The chain's CDR3 is CASSYSWQSNQPQHF. The CDR3 DNA reads TGTGCCAGCAGTTATAGTTGGCAGAGCAATCAGCCCCAGCATTTT.